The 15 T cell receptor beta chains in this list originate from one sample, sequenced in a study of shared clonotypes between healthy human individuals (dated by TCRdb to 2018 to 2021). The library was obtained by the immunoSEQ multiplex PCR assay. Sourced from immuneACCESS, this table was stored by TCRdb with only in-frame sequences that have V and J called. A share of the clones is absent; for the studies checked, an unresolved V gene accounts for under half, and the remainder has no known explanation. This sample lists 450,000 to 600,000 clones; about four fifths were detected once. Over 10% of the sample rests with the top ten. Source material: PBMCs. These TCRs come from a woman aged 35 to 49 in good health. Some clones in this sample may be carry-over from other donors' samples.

CDR3 sequence reads: CASSLGLDKQFF. The CDR3 nucleotides read TGTGCCAGCAGCTTGGGACTCGATAAGCAGTTCTTC. The rearrangement links TRBV7-2 to TRBJ2-1, with D possibly matching TRBD2 (6 bases). The germline gives CDR1 SGHTA, CDR2 FQGNSA. The length of the CDR3 is 12 residues. The V end lost 3 bases, the J end lost 11 bases, and 11 bases lay between the germline ends.

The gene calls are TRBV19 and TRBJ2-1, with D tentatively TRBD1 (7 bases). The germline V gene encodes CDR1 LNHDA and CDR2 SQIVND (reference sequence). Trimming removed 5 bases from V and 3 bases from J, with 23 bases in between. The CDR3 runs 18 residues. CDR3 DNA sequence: TGTGCCAGTAGTGGGGGGCCCCACAGGGGTTTAAGCTACAATGAGCAGTTCTTC. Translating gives CASSGGPHRGLSYNEQFF.

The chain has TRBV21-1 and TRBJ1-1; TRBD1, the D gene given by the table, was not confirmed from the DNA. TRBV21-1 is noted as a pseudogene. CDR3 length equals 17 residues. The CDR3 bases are TGTGCCAGCAGCCCCCCGGCGCAGGGGGGCTGGAACACTGAAGCTTTCTTT. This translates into CASSPPAQGGWNTEAFF.

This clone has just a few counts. CDR3 DNA: TGTGCCAGCAGGGCCGGGGGAATGAACACTGAAGCTTTCTTT. As protein: CASRAGGMNTEAFF. J is TRBJ1-1 and V is TRBV6-1; TRBD1 is a possible D gene (5 bases). The germline CDR1 and CDR2 sequences are MNHNS and SASEGT. CDR3 length equals 14 residues. V was cut by 6 bases and J by 0 bases, with 11 bases left in between.

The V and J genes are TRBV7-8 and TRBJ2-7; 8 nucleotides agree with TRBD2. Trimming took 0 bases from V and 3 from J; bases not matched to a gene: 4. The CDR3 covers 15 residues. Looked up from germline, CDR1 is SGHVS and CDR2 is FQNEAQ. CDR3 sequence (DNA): TGTGCCAGCAGCTTAGCACGGACTAGCTTCTACGAGCAGTACTTC. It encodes CASSLARTSFYEQYF.

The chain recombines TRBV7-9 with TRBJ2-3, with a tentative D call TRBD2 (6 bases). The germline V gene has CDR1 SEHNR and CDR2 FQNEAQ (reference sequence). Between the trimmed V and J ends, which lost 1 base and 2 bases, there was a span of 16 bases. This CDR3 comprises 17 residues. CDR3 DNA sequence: TGTGCCAGCAGCTTAGGGACTACCCTTTCGCACACAGATACGCAGTATTTT. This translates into CASSLGTTLSHTDTQYF. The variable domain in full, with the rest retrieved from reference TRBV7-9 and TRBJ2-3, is DTGVSQNPRHKITKRGQNVTFRCDPISEHNRLYWYRQTLGQGPEFLTYFQNEAQLEKSRLLSDRFSAERPKGSFSTLEIQRTEQGDSAMYLCASSLGTTLSHTDTQYFGPGTRLTVL.

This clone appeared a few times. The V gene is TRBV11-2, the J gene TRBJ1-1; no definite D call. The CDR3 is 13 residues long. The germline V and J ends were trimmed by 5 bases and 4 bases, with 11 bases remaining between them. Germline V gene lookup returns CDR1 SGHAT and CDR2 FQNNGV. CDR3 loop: CASSLVGSTEAFF. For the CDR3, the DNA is TGTGCCAGCAGCCTAGTAGGCAGCACTGAAGCTTTCTTT.

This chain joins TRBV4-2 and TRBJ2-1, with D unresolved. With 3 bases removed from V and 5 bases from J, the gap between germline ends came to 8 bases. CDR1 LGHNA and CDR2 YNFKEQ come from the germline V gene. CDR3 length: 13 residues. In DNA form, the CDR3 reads TGTGCCAGCAGCCATCTCGTGAACAATGAGCAGTTCTTC. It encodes CASSHLVNNEQFF.

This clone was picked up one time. CDR3 protein: CASSPWQGLPDTQYF. In DNA, the CDR3 is TGTGCCAGCTCACCGTGGCAGGGGTTGCCAGATACGCAGTATTTT. The chain carries TRBV18 and TRBJ2-3, with a weak D call TRBD1 (6 bases). The CDR3 runs 15 residues. The germline V gene encodes CDR1 KGHSH and CDR2 LQKENI. V was clipped by 3 bases and J by 4 bases, with 14 bases between them. The entire variable domain, with the rest obtained from reference TRBV18 and TRBJ2-3, is as follows: NAGVMQNPRHLVRRRGQEARLRCSPMKGHSHVYWYRQLPEEGLKFMVYLQKENIIDESGMPKERFSAEFPKEGPSILRIQQVVRGDSAAYFCASSPWQGLPDTQYFGPGTRLTVL.

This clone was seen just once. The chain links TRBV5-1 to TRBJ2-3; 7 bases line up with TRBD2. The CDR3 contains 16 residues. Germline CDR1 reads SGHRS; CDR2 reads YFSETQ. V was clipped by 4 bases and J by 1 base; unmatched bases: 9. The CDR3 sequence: CASSQGAGEGTDTQYF. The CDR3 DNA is TGCGCCAGCAGCCAAGGGGCGGGAGAGGGCACAGATACGCAGTATTTT.

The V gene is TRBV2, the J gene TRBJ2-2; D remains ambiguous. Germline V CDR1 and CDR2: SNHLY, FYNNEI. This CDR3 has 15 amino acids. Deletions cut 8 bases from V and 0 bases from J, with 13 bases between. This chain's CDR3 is CASVAGPTNTGELFF. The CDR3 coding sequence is TGTGCCAGCGTGGCAGGACCAACGAACACCGGGGAGCTGTTTTTT. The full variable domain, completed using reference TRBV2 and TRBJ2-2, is EPEVTQTPSHQVTQMGQEVILRCVPISNHLYFYWYRQILGQKVEFLVSFYNNEISEKSEIFDDQFSVERPDGSNFTLKIRSTKLEDSAMYFCASVAGPTNTGELFFGEGSRLTVL.

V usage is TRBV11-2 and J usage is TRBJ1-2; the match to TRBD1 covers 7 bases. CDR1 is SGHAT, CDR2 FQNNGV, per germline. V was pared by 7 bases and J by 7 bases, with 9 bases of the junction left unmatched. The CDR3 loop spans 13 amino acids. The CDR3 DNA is TGTGCCAGCAACCGACAGGGAGAGGGTGGCTACACCTTC. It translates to CASNRQGEGGYTF. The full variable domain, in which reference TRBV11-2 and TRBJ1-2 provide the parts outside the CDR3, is EAGVAQSPRYKIIEKRQSVAFWCNPISGHATLYWYQQILGQGPKLLIQFQNNGVVDDSQLPKDRFSAERLKGVDSTLKIQPAKLEDSAVYLCASNRQGEGGYTFGSGTRLTVV.

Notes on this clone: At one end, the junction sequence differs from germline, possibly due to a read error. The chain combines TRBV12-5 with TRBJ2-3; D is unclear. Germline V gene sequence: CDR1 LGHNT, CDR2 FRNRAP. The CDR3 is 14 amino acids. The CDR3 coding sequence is TGTGCTAGTGGTGACGGCGGTTCCACAGCTACGCAGTATTTT. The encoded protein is CASGDGGSTATQYF. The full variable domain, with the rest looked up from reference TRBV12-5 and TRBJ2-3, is DARVTQTPRHKVTEMGQEVTMRCQPILGHNTVFWYRQTMMQGLELLAYFRNRAPLDDSGMPKDRFSAEMPDATLATLKIQPSEPRDSAVYFCASGDGGSTATQYFGPGTRLTVL.

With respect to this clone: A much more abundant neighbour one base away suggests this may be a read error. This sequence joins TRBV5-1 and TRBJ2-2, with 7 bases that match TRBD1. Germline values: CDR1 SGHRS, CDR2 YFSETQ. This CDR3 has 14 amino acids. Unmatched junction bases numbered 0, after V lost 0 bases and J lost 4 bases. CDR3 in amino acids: CASSLAGGTGELFF. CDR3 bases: TGCGCCAGCAGCTTGGCAGGGGGCACCGGGGAGCTGTTTTTT.

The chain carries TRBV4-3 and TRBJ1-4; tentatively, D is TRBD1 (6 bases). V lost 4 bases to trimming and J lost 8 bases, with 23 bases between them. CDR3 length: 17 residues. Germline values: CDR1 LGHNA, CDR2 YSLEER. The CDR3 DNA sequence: TGCGCCAGCAGCCTACAGGGAGTTCGGGGCTTTGGGGAAAAACTGTTTTTT. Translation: CASSLQGVRGFGEKLFF.